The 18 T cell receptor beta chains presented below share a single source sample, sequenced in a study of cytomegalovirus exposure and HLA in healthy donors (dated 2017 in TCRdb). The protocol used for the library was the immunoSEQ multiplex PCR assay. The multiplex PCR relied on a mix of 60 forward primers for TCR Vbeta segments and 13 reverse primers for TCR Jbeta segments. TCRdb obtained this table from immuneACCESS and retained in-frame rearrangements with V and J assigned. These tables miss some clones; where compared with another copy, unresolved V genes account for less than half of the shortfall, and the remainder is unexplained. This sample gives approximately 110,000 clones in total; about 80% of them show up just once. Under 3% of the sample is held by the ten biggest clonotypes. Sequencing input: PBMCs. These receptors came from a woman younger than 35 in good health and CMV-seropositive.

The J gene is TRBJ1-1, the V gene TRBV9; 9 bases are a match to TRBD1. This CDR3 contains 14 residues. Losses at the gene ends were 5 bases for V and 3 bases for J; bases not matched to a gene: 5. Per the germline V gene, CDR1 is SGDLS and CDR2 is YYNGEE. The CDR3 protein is CASSTTGGYTEAFF. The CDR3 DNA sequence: TGTGCCAGCAGTACGACAGGGGGATACACTGAAGCTTTCTTT.

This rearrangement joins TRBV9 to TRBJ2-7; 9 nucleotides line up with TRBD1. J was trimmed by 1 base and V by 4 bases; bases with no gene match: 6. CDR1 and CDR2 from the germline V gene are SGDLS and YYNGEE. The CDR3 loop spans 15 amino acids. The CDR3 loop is CASSRLGQGSYEQYF. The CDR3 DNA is TGTGCCAGCAGCCGTCTGGGACAGGGATCCTACGAGCAGTACTTC.

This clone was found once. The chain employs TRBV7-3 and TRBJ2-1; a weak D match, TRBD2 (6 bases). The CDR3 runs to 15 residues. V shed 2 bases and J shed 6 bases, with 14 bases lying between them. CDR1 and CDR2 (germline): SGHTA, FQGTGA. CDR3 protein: CASSLEWGGINEQFF. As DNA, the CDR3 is TGTGCCAGCAGCTTAGAATGGGGCGGGATCAATGAGCAGTTCTTC.

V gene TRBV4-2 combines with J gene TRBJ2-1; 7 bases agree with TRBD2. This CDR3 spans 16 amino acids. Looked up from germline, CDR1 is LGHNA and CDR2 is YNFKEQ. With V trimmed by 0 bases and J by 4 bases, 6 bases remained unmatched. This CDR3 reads CASSQEPTAGYNEQFF. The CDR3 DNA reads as TGTGCCAGCAGCCAAGAACCCACAGCGGGGTACAATGAGCAGTTCTTC.

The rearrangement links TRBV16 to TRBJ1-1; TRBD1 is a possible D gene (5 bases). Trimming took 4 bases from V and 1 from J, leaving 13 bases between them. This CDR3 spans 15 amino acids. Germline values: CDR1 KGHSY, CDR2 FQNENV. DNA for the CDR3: TGTGCCAGCAGCCTAGGACATCCGGAGAACACTGAAGCTTTCTTT. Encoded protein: CASSLGHPENTEAFF. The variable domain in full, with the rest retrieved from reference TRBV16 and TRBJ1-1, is GEEVAQTPKHLVRGEGQKAKLYCAPIKGHSYVFWYQQVLKNEFKFLISFQNENVFDETGMPKERFSAKCLPNSPCSLEIQATKLEDSAVYFCASSLGHPENTEAFFGQGTRLTVV.

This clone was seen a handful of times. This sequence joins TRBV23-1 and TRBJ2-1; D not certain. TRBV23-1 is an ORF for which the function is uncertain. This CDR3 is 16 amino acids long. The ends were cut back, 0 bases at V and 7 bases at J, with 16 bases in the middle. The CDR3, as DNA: TGCGCCAGCAGTCAATCAGTTAGGCTAGTTGCAAATGAGCAGTTCTTC. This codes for CASSQSVRLVANEQFF.

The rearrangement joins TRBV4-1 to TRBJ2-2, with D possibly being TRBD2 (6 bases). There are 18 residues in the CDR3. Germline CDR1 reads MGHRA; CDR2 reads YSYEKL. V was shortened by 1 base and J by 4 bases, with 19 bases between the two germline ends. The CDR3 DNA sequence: TGCGCCAGCAGCCAAGGCCCCCACGGAGGGATTGGCACCGGGGAGCTGTTTTTT. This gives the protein CASSQGPHGGIGTGELFF.

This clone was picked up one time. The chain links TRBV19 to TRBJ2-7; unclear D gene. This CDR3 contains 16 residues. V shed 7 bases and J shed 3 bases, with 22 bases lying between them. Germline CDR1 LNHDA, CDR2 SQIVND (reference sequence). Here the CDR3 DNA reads TGTGCCAGTACCGATAGATGGTCCGAACCCCACTACGAGCAGTACTTC. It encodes CASTDRWSEPHYEQYF.

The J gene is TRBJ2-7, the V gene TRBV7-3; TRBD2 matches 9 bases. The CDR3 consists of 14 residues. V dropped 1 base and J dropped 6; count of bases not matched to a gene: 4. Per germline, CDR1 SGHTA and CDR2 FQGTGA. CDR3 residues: CASSLSSGGGEQYF. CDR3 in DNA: TGTGCCAGCAGCTTAAGTAGCGGGGGCGGCGAGCAGTACTTC.

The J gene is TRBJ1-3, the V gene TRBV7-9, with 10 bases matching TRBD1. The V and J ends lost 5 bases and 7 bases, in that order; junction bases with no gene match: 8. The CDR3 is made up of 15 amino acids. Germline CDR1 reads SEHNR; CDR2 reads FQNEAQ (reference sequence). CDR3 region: CASSVETGGVNTIYF. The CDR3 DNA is TGTGCCAGCAGCGTAGAGACAGGGGGCGTCAACACCATATATTTT.

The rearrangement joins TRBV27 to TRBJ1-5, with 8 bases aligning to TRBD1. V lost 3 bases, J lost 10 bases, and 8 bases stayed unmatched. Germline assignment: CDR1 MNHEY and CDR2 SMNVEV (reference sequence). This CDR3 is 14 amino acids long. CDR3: CASSFSRTGHPQHF. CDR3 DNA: TGTGCCAGCAGTTTCTCACGGACAGGGCATCCCCAGCATTTT.

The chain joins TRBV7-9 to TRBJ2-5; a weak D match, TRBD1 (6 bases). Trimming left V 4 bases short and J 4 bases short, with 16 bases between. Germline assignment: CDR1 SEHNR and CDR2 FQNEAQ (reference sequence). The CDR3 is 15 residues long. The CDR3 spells CASSYSHRVGETQYF. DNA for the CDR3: TGTGCCAGCAGCTATTCGCACAGGGTGGGAGAGACCCAGTACTTC.

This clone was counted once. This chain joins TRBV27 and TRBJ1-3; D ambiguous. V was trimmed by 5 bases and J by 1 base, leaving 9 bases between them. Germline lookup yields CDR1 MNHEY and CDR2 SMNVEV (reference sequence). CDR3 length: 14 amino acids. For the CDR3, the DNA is TGTGCCAGCAGTAGGAGCCATTCTGGAAACACCATATATTTT. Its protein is CASSRSHSGNTIYF.

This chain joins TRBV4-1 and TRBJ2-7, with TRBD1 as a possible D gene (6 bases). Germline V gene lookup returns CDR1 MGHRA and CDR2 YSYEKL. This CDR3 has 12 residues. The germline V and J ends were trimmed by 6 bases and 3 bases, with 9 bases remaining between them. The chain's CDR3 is CASSHRVYEQYF. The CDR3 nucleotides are TGCGCCAGCAGTCACAGGGTCTACGAGCAGTACTTC.

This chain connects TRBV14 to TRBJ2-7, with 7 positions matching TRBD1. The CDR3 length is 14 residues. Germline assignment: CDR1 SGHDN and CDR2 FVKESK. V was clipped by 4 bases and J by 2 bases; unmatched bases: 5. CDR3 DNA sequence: TGTGCCAGCAGCCGAACGGGACAGACCTACGAGCAGTACTTC. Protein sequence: CASSRTGQTYEQYF.

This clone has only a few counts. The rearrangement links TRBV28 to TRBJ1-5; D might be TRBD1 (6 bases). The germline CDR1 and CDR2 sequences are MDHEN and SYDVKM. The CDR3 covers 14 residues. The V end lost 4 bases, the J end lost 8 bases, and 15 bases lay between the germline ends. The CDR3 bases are TGTGCCAGCAGTTCGGGCTGGGGGCGCGAGCCCCAGCATTTT. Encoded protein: CASSSGWGREPQHF.

This CDR3 reads CAWSRGQLNSPLHF. CDR3 DNA sequence: TGTGCCTGGAGCCGAGGACAGTTGAATTCACCCCTCCACTTT. The chain recombines TRBV30 with TRBJ1-6, with D possibly TRBD1 on 6 matching bases. Germline lookup yields CDR1 GTSNPN and CDR2 SVGIG (reference sequence). The ends were cut back, 3 bases at V and 7 bases at J, with 13 bases in the middle. The CDR3 contains 14 residues.

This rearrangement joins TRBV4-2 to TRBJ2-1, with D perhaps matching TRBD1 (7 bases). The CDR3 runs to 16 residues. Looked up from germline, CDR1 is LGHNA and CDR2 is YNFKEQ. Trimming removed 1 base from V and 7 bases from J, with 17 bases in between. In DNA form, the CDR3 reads TGTGCCAGCAGCCAAGCGGCGGGACAGTTGTGGAATGAGCAGTTCTTC. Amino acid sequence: CASSQAAGQLWNEQFF.